This T cell receptor beta chain was retrieved from a study of blood T cell repertoires in COVID-19 (dated by TCRdb to between 2020 and 2021). Regarding the complete study: Samples covering the acute and convalescent phases of COVID-19 were provided by collaborators in the United States, Italy and Spain. The dataset comprised deeply sampled blood TCRbeta repertoires from subjects exposed to, actively infected with, or recovered from COVID-19. Where available, HLA class I and class II types were taken from metadata supplied by the sample provider and were not determined by assay-based typing. The samples were drawn from the first 160 participants of the ongoing ImmuneRACE study and from roughly 1,300 subjects provided by 6 global collaborators. A de-identified subject ID, COVID-19 status, age in years and sex were almost always included in the sample metadata. The material from the prospective study consisted of cDNA or gDNA derived from T cells, B-cell-depleted T cells, or PBMCs. A freely available public database, intended as a resource for researchers studying the immune response to SARS-CoV-2, is where the repertoires were released.

Summary of the overall study and its limitations: How much clinical and demographic metadata was included differed by source and by participant, and the metadata was provided uncurated.

V is clipped by 1 base and J by 6 bases, and the sequence between their germline boundaries is 9 bases long. From its cysteine to its phenylalanine, the CDR3 spans 14 amino acids. Just the 42-base CDR3 DNA is kept, in frame starting at base 1. The germline V gene sets CDR1 to LGHNA and CDR2 to YNFKEQ. The collaborating institutions used their own protocols to collect whole blood in K2EDTA tubes. For TCRbeta analysis, collaborators shipped samples in one of three forms: frozen whole blood, isolated PBMCs, or DNA extracted from either of those sample types. This clone was observed a few times. The antigen it recognizes is unknown. One base away there is no much larger clone; base qualities are not given. TCRbeta CDR3 regions were amplified from genomic DNA using the immunoSEQ Assay, a bias-controlled multiplex PCR. From the authors' description of their analysis: The number of nucleated cells in each sample was estimated by amplification of reference gene primers within the assay. To quantify the absolute abundance of each unique TCRbeta CDR3 rearrangement, sequence reads were collapsed and filtered. For each sample, productive Simpson clonality was calculated as the square root of Simpson's diversity index across productive rearrangements. The table was pulled from immuneACCESS by TCRdb, which kept in-frame rearrangements only. Such tables lose some clones; where checked, under half of the loss comes from unresolved V genes, and the rest has no known cause. The V and J calls and clone size are taken from that table; D and trimming were inferred from the DNA. The sample table shows approximately 300,000 clones, and about 85% are seen once. The ten largest clones take up approximately 2% of the sample.

This clonotype was obtained from a man aged 18 to 30 with active or convalescent COVID-19. The source material was peripheral blood. The chain is encoded by TRBV4-2 joined to TRBJ2-2; the D gene assignment is ambiguous. The nucleotides are TGTGCCAGCAGCCAAGGCGGCGGTGCCGGGGAGCTGTTTTTT. The encoded protein is CASSQGGGAGELFF.